This entry lists 10 T cell receptor beta chains sequenced from one sample in a study of regulatory T cells in long-lasting Graves disease. Time point here: persistent/refractory GD, antithyroid drugs over 5 years with positive TRAb. PBMC-derived RNA was used for the TCR library. Building the TCR beta libraries relied on iRepertoire HTBI primers, and CDR3 regions underwent Arm-PCR. TCRdb reprocessed the multiplex PCR reads with MiXCR, giving one entry per CDR3 protein. The sample includes 300,000 to 400,000 distinct CDR3 sequences, around 20% of them seen just once. The material was peripheral blood mononuclear cells (PBMCs), obtained when the disease was refractory, from a patient treated with antithyroid drugs. Every receptor here comes from a female donor with Graves disease.

This clonotype was detected ten times or more. The chain uses TRBV28 and TRBJ2-7; 12 positions agree with TRBD2. This CDR3 has 17 amino acids. Germline V gene lookup returns CDR1 MDHEN and CDR2 SYDVKM. J lost 5 bases, V lost 2 bases, and 10 bases had no gene match. CDR3 region: CASSLRRLAGVLHEQYF. CDR3 in DNA: TGTGCCAGCAGTTTACGGAGACTAGCGGGAGTTCTCCACGAGCAGTACTTC.

This clonotype was found a few times. The chain couples TRBV4-1 to TRBJ2-7, with 15 bases lining up with TRBD2. Looked up from germline, CDR1 is MGHRA and CDR2 is YSYEKL. The CDR3 consists of 15 residues. The V and J ends lost 2 bases and 6 bases, in that order; junction bases with no gene match: 2. Here the CDR3 DNA reads TGCGCCAGCAGCCAACTGGGACTAGCGGGAGGCGAGCAGTACTTC. Amino acids: CASSQLGLAGGEQYF.

The gene calls are TRBV20-1 and TRBJ2-5; perhaps TRBD2 as D (8 bases). The V gene's germline CDR1 is DFQATT and CDR2 SNEGSKA (reference sequence). The CDR3 is 14 amino acids. The germline V and J ends were trimmed by 5 bases and 6 bases, with 19 bases remaining between them. CDR3 loop: CSAEGAGGLQTQYF. The CDR3 bases are TGCAGTGCTGAGGGGGCGGGAGGATTACAGACCCAGTACTTC.

At least ten counts were recorded for this clonotype. The J gene is TRBJ2-5, the V gene TRBV28; D gene uncertain. CDR3 size: 13 residues. V shed 6 bases and J shed 5 bases, with 13 bases lying between them. CDR1 MDHEN and CDR2 SYDVKM come from the germline V gene. The CDR3 here is CASSPPWPETQYF. The DNA of the CDR3 is TGTGCCAGCAGCCCCCCTTGGCCGGAGACCCAGTACTTC.

A few counts support this clonotype. The chain combines TRBV5-5 with TRBJ1-2; 8 nucleotides line up with TRBD1. With V trimmed by 4 bases and J by 8 bases, 7 bases remained unmatched. Germline assignment: CDR1 SGHKS and CDR2 YYEKEE (reference sequence). The CDR3 sequence is 13 residues long. CDR3 coding DNA: TGTGCCAGCAGCCAAGGACAGGGAGAAGGCTACACCTTC. Its translation: CASSQGQGEGYTF.

The chain recombines TRBV12-3 or TRBV12-4 with TRBJ2-3; 12 nucleotides align to TRBD2. The ends lost 6 bases at V and 6 bases at J; junction bases unmatched: 10. This CDR3 has 16 residues. CDR3 region: CASRQTSSGGADTQYF. The CDR3 DNA is TGTGCCAGCAGGCAGACGTCTAGCGGGGGGGCTGATACGCAGTATTTT.

The chain has TRBV15 and TRBJ1-1; TRBD1 is a possible D gene (5 bases). The V gene's germline CDR1 is LNHNV and CDR2 YYDKDF (reference sequence). The CDR3 sequence is 14 residues long. The V end was cut by 2 bases, the J end by 7 bases, with 14 bases between. Here the CDR3 DNA reads TGTGCCACCAGCAGACAACAGGTGGCTGTTGAAGCTTTCTTT. Translated, it gives CATSRQQVAVEAFF.

This clonotype has only a few counts. J is TRBJ2-6 and V is TRBV19; 8 bases match TRBD1. CDR1 and CDR2 from the germline V gene are LNHDA and SQIVND (reference sequence). This CDR3 spans 18 amino acids. Trimming took 7 bases from V and 2 from J; bases not matched to a gene: 13. The CDR3 DNA is TGTGCCAGTAAAACAGGACAGGGCGTAGGTACTGGGGCCAACGTCCTGACTTTC. Amino acid sequence: CASKTGQGVGTGANVLTF.

The table lists this clonotype with many counts. J is TRBJ2-5 and V is TRBV19, with 9 nucleotides matching TRBD1. In germline, CDR1 is LNHDA, CDR2 SQIVND (reference sequence). The J segment lost 4 bases and the V segment lost 3 bases, leaving 3 bases of the junction unmatched. CDR3 length: 14 residues. CDR3 bases: TGTGCCAGTAGTATGCGGACAGGGGTAGAGACCCAGTACTTC. It encodes CASSMRTGVETQYF.

This clonotype occurred a few times. The genes are TRBV29-1 and TRBJ2-2, with D uncertain. This CDR3 region has 13 residues. V was cut by 5 bases and J by 5 bases, with 12 bases left in between. CDR1 is SQVTM, CDR2 ANQGSEA, per germline. The CDR3 DNA sequence: TGCAGCGTTTCCACCTCTAGGACCGGGGAGCTGTTTTTT. Its protein is CSVSTSRTGELFF.